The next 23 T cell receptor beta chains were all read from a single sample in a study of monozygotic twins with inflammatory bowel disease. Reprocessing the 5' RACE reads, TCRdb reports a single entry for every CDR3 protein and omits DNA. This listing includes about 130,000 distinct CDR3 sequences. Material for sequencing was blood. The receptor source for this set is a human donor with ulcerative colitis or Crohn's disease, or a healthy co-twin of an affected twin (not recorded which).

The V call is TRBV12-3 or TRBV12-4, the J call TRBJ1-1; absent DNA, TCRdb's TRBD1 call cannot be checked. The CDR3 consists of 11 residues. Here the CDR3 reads CASRDRAEAFF.

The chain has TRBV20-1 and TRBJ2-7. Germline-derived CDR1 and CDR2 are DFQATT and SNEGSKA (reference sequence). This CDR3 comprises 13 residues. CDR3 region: CSARDSYSYEQYF.

CDR3 sequence reads: CASIPGLTGRHTEAFF. The chain carries TRBV6-1 and TRBJ1-1. The CDR3 sequence is 16 residues long. CDR1 MNHNS and CDR2 SASEGT come from the germline V gene.

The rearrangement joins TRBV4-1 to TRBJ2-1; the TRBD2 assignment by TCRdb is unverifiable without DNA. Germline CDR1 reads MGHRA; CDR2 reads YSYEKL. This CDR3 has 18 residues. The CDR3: CASSQVETGTSGYNEQFF.

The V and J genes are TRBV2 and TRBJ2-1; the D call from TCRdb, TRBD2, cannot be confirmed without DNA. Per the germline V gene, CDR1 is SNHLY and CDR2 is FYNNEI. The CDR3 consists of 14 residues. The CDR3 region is CASITGTPPNEQFF.

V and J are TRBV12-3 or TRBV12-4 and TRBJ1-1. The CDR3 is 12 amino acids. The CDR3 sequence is CASSVGGTEAFF.

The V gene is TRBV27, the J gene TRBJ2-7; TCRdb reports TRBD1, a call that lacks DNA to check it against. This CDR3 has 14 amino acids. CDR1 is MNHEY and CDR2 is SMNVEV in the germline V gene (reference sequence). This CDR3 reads CASSRGRPSYEQYF.

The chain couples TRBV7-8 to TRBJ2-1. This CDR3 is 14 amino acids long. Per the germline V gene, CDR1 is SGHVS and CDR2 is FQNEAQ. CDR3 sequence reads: CASSFSLYYNEQFF.

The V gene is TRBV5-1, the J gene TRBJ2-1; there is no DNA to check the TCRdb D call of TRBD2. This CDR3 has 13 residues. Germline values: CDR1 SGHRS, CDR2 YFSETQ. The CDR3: CASSPTSGGEQFF.

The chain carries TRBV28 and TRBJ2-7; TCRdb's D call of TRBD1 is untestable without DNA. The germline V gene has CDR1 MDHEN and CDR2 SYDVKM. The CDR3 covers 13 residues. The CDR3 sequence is CASSSPATYEQYF.

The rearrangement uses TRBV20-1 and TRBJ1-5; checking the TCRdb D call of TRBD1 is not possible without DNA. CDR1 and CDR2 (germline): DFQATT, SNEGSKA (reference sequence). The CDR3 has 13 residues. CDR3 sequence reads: CSAPDREYQPQHF.

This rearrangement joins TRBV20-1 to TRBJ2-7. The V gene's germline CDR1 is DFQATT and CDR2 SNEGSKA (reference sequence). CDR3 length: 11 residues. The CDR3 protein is CSASQSYEQYF.

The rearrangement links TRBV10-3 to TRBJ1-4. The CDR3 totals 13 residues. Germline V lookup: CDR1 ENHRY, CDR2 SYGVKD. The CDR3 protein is CATSVAGGEKLFF.

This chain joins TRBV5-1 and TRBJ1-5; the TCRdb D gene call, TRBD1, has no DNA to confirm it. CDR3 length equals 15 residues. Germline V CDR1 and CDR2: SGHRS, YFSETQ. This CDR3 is CASSLGDSGNQPQHF.

The CDR3 loop is CASSLEAGETEAFF. V and J are TRBV11-2 and TRBJ1-1; TCRdb gives TRBD1 as the D gene, but with no DNA this cannot be confirmed. Germline CDR1 SGHAT, CDR2 FQNNGV. CDR3 length: 14 residues.

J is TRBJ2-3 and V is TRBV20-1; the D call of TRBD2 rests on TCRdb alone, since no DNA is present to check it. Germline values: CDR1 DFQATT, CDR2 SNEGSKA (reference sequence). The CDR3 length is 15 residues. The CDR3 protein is CSARRTSTSTDTQYF.

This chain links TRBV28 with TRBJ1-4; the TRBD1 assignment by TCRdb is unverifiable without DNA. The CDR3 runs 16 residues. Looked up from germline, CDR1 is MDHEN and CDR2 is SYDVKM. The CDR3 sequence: CASSLKPGHGNEKLFF. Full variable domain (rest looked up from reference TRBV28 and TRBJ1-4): DVKVTQSSRYLVKRTGEKVFLECVQDMDHENMFWYRQDPGLGLRLIYFSYDVKMKEKGDIPEGYSVSREKKERFSLILESASTNQTSMYLCASSLKPGHGNEKLFFGSGTQLSVL.

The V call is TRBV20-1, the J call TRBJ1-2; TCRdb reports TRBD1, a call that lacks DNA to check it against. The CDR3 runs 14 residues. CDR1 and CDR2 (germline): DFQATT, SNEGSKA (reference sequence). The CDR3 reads CSAVRTGGFLGYTF.

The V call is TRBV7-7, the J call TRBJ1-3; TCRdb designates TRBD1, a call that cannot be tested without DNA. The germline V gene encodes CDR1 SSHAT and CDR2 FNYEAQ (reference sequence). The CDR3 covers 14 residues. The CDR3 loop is CASSLAGAGNTIYF.

The CDR3 reads CASSWGQGPNYGYTF. The chain joins TRBV12-3 or TRBV12-4 to TRBJ1-2; without DNA, the TCRdb call of TRBD1 cannot be checked. CDR3 size: 15 residues.

CDR3 amino acids: CSSRTSGRIEQFF. The chain combines TRBV29-1 with TRBJ2-1; TCRdb returns TRBD2, unconfirmable since there is no DNA. There are 13 residues in the CDR3. Per germline, CDR1 SQVTM and CDR2 ANQGSEA.

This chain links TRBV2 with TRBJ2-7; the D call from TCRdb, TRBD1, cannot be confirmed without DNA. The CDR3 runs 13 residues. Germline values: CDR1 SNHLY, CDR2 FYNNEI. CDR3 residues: CASSKDRRYEQYF. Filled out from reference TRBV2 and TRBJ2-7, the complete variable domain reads EPEVTQTPSHQVTQMGQEVILRCVPISNHLYFYWYRQILGQKVEFLVSFYNNEISEKSEIFDDQFSVERPDGSNFTLKIRSTKLEDSAMYFCASSKDRRYEQYFGPGTRLTVT.

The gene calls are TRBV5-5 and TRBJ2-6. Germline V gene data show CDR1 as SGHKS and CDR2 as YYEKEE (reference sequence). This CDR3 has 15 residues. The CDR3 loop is CASSLQVSGANVLTF.